This TCR beta chain was obtained from a study of T cell changes during pregnancy in multiple sclerosis. Measured with immunoSEQ multiplex PCR; TCRdb has only the in-frame clones, and not every one. Seen here are 42,000 or so clones, approximately 94% observed once, and the top ten hold 0.35%. V was trimmed by 3 bases and J by 7 bases, leaving 14 bases between them. The CDR3 has 14 residues. Germline V lookup: CDR1 SGDLS, CDR2 YYNGEE. V gene TRBV9 combines with J gene TRBJ2-1; D uncertain. The sample in question was CD4+ T cells from peripheral blood mononuclear cells, obtained after pregnancy. This TCR was recovered from a female donor with multiple sclerosis, enrolled in a pregnancy study. The CDR3 DNA reads as TGTGCCAGCAGCGCACGGAGCCCCGGGAATGAGCAGTTCTTC. Translation gives CASSARSPGNEQFF.